A single sample is the source of the 4 T cell receptor beta chains below, sequenced in a study of metastatic and nonmetastatic thyroid tumors. No treatment of any kind had been given to any patient before thyroid surgery. TCRdb re-called the PCR reads via MiXCR. The repertoire includes fewer than 30,000 clones, under 25% of them detected once, and roughly 24% sits in the top ten. The specimen sequenced was blood. The receptors shown here come from a male donor with papillary thyroid cancer or a benign thyroid nodule (not recorded which). Some clones in this sample may be carry-over from other donors' samples.

This clone was found many times. The same CDR3 is also encoded by other DNA sequences in this sample. This chain joins TRBV27 and TRBJ1-5, with D possibly TRBD1 on 6 matching bases. CDR1 MNHEY and CDR2 SMNVEV come from the germline V gene (reference sequence). This CDR3 is built from 15 residues. V was shortened by 4 bases and J by 4 bases, with 14 bases between the two germline ends. CDR3 residues: CASSWGLGQNQPQHF. The CDR3, as DNA: TGTGCCAGCAGTTGGGGACTGGGACAAAATCAGCCCCAGCATTTT.

The table lists this clone with many counts. The chain joins TRBV5-1 to TRBJ1-4; a weak D match, TRBD1 (6 bases). Looked up from germline, CDR1 is SGHRS and CDR2 is YFSETQ. V was trimmed by 4 bases and J by 5 bases, leaving 12 bases between them. The CDR3 length is 14 residues. CDR3 region: CASSARDKNEKLFF. The CDR3 DNA reads TGCGCCAGCAGCGCTCGGGACAAGAATGAAAAACTGTTTTTT.

The V gene is TRBV12-3 or TRBV12-4, the J gene TRBJ1-1, with a tentative D call TRBD1 (5 bases). V dropped 2 bases and J dropped 7 bases, with 11 bases sitting between them. The CDR3 is 13 residues long. CDR3 loop: CASSLPGLFEAFF. DNA of the CDR3: TGTGCCAGCAGTTTACCGGGACTTTTTGAAGCTTTCTTT.

In its sample, this clone was seen once. The chain recombines TRBV18 with TRBJ1-1; the match to TRBD1 covers 7 bases. The germline V gene encodes CDR1 KGHSH and CDR2 LQKENI. There are 13 residues in the CDR3. The chain's CDR3 is CGSSPTGRTEAFF. For the CDR3, the DNA is TGTGGGAGCTCACCGACAGGGCGGACTGAAGCTTTCTTT.